The rows below give T cell receptor beta chains drawn from one sample of a study of blood T cell repertoires in COVID-19. Sequencing was performed with immunoSEQ multiplex PCR; in TCRdb, only in-frame clones are kept and a portion is missing. The repertoire holds under 200,000 clones, with 86% as singletons. The sample comprised PBMCs or T cells enriched from blood (not recorded which). These receptors were obtained from a man aged 35 to 55 with acute COVID-19. Both conserved end residues are part of each CDR3. A D gene is named only where the DNA matches it firmly. Rows may omit the clone size; those that give it use once, few, many or a size class.

J	V	size	D	CDR3	DNA
TRBJ1-2	TRBV6-1	NA	NA	CASSEGGVANYGYTF	TGTGCCAGCAGTGAAGGGGGGGTAGCTAACTATGGCTACACCTTC
TRBJ2-5	TRBV19	NA	NA	CASRRGGSGTQYF	TGTGCCAGTAGAAGGGGCGGCTCAGGGACCCAGTACTTC
TRBJ1-5	TRBV18	NA	TRBD1	CASSLGTGGNQPQHF	TGTGCCAGCTCACTAGGGACAGGGGGCAATCAGCCCCAGCATTTT
TRBJ2-7	TRBV19	NA	TRBD2	CASSSNSGGSYEQYF	TGTGCCAGTAGTAGTAATAGCGGGGGAAGCTACGAGCAGTACTTC
TRBJ1-2	TRBV15	NA	TRBD1	CATSRGAGGLRGYTF	TGTGCCACCAGCAGAGGGGCAGGGGGATTGCGTGGCTACACCTTC
TRBJ1-2	TRBV15	NA	TRBD1	CATSTGTGGLYGYTF	TGTGCCACCAGCACCGGGACAGGGGGTCTCTATGGCTACACCTTC
TRBJ2-1	TRBV4-1	NA	TRBD2	CASSPSVSSGRAREYNEQFF	TGCGCCAGCAGCCCGTCGGTTTCTAGCGGGAGGGCCCGCGAATACAATGAGCAGTTCTTC
TRBJ1-3	TRBV11-3	once	NA	CASSLGGTSGNTIYF	TGTGCCAGCAGCTTAGGAGGTACCTCTGGAAACACCATATATTTT
TRBJ2-5	TRBV4-2	once	NA	CASSQVGTGVAQETQYF	TGTGCCAGCAGCCAAGTTGGGACGGGAGTCGCCCAAGAGACCCAGTACTTC
TRBJ2-1	TRBV27	NA	NA	CASSLRGNEQFF	TGTGCCAGCAGTTTACGGGGCAATGAGCAGTTCTTC
TRBJ2-3	TRBV2	NA	NA	CASSAGLSTDTQYF	TGTGCCAGCAGTGCGGGTTTAAGCACAGATACGCAGTATTTT
TRBJ1-6	TRBV14	NA	NA	CASSRASSYNSPLHF	TGTGCCAGCAGCCGTGCGAGCTCCTATAATTCACCCCTCCACTTT
TRBJ2-4	TRBV11-2	NA	NA	CASSLENGGIQYF	TGTGCCAGCAGCTTAGAGAATGGAGGCATTCAGTACTTC
TRBJ2-1	TRBV27	NA	NA	CASSFQLALEQFF	TGTGCCAGCAGTTTTCAACTAGCCCTTGAGCAGTTCTTC
TRBJ1-2	TRBV11-2	NA	NA	CASSSLRDYGYTF	TGTGCCAGCAGCTCCCTGCGGGACTATGGCTACACCTTC
TRBJ1-1	TRBV10-3	NA	NA	CAISAQTEAFF	TGTGCCATCAGTGCCCAGACTGAAGCTTTCTTT
TRBJ2-1	TRBV19	NA	TRBD1	CASSQTGGKLDEQFF	TGTGCCAGTAGCCAGACAGGGGGGAAACTCGATGAGCAGTTCTTC
TRBJ2-3	TRBV3-1/TRBV3-2	once	TRBD2	CASSHQLAGATTDTQYF	TGTGCCAGCAGCCACCAACTAGCGGGGGCGACCACAGATACGCAGTATTTT
TRBJ2-1	TRBV9	NA	NA	CASSVAESSYNEQFF	TGTGCCAGCAGCGTAGCGGAGAGCTCCTACAATGAGCAGTTCTTC
TRBJ2-7	TRBV30	NA	NA	CAWSPRMGHDEQYF	TGTGCCTGGAGTCCTCGGATGGGACACGACGAGCAGTACTTC
TRBJ2-5	TRBV27	NA	NA	CASSSGTTFGTQYF	TGTGCCAGCAGTTCCGGGACAACCTTCGGGACCCAGTACTTC
TRBJ2-3	TRBV18	NA	NA	CASSRRSGGTQYF	TGTGCCAGCTCACGACGTTCAGGGGGGACGCAGTATTTT
TRBJ2-5	TRBV7-8	NA	NA	CASSPSGGTWETQYF	TGTGCCAGCAGCCCCTCGGGCGGGACTTGGGAGACCCAGTACTTC
TRBJ2-7	TRBV27	few	TRBD2	CASSMGTSVSGEQYF	TGTGCCAGCAGTATGGGGACTAGCGTTTCTGGGGAGCAGTACTTC
TRBJ2-1	TRBV7-6	NA	TRBD1	CASSSSEQGLVEQFF	TGTGCCAGCAGCTCGTCGGAACAGGGGTTGGTGGAGCAGTTCTTC
TRBJ1-5	TRBV10-3	NA	NA	CAISAGKGSNQPQHF	TGTGCCATCAGTGCAGGGAAGGGCAGCAATCAGCCCCAGCATTTT
TRBJ2-1	TRBV30	NA	TRBD2	CAWRAGGSYNEQFF	TGTGCCTGGAGAGCTGGCGGGAGTTACAATGAGCAGTTCTTC
TRBJ1-1	TRBV10-1	few	TRBD1	CASSKDRAGTEAFF	TGCGCCAGCTCAAAGGACAGGGCAGGGACTGAAGCTTTCTTT
TRBJ1-6	TRBV5-6	once	NA	CASSLEGHNSPLHF	TGTGCCAGCAGCTTAGAGGGCCATAATTCACCCCTCCACTTT
TRBJ2-1	TRBV4-3	NA	NA	CASSQDNSVLKNEQFF	TGCGCCAGCAGCCAAGATAACTCCGTCTTGAAGAATGAGCAGTTCTTC
TRBJ2-1	TRBV3-1/TRBV3-2	NA	NA	CASSLLPTYNEQFF	TGTGCCAGCAGCCTCCTACCTACCTACAATGAGCAGTTCTTC
TRBJ1-2	TRBV30	NA	NA	CAWSPPFIRGDYGYTF	TGTGCCTGGAGTCCCCCCTTCATACGAGGAGACTATGGCTACACCTTC
TRBJ2-1	TRBV4-2	NA	TRBD2	CASSQEGGRAYNEQFF	TGTGCCAGCAGCCAAGAGGGGGGGAGGGCCTACAATGAGCAGTTCTTC
TRBJ2-1	TRBV5-6	NA	TRBD2	CASSRGIGLAGNEQFF	TGTGCCAGCAGCCGGGGCATCGGACTAGCGGGGAATGAGCAGTTCTTC
TRBJ1-1	TRBV3-1/TRBV3-2	NA	TRBD1	CASSQDRGRGAFF	TGTGCCAGCAGCCAAGATAGGGGGCGGGGAGCTTTCTTT
TRBJ2-1	TRBV6-5	once	NA	CASSRLSSYNEQFF	TGTGCCAGCAGTCGCCTGAGTTCCTACAATGAGCAGTTCTTC
TRBJ1-2	TRBV7-9	NA	NA	CASSTTSYRRANYGYTF	TGTGCCAGCAGTACAACCAGCTACAGGAGAGCTAACTATGGCTACACCTTC
TRBJ2-3	TRBV27	once	NA	CASSGSTDTQYF	TGTGCCAGCAGCGGTAGCACAGATACGCAGTATTTT
TRBJ2-3	TRBV6-5	NA	TRBD1	CASRHRDRVTDTQYF	TGTGCCAGCAGACACCGGGACAGGGTCACAGATACGCAGTATTTT
TRBJ2-7	TRBV5-1	NA	TRBD2	CASSGGTSGRAGKEQYF	TGCGCCAGCAGCGGGGGGACTAGCGGGAGGGCCGGAAAGGAGCAGTACTTC
TRBJ2-2	TRBV27	NA	TRBD1	CASSFGTDTGELFF	TGTGCCAGCAGTTTCGGGACAGACACCGGGGAGCTGTTTTTT
TRBJ2-7	TRBV5-5	once	TRBD1	CASSFQGVSHYEQYF	TGTGCCAGCAGCTTCCAGGGGGTCAGCCACTACGAGCAGTACTTC
TRBJ1-1	TRBV27	NA	NA	CASSSGTEAFF	TGTGCCAGCAGTTCGGGCACTGAAGCTTTCTTT
TRBJ1-2	TRBV4-3	NA	TRBD1	CASSPHPPGQGSNGYTF	TGCGCCAGCAGCCCACATCCTCCGGGACAGGGTTCCAATGGCTACACCTTC
TRBJ2-3	TRBV18	NA	NA	CASSLYLDTQYF	TGTGCCAGCTCACTGTATTTAGATACGCAGTATTTT
TRBJ1-3	TRBV24-1	NA	TRBD1	CATSDRGQAFNF	TGTGCCACCAGTGACCGTGGACAGGCGTTCAATTTT
TRBJ2-3	TRBV7-3	NA	TRBD1	CASSLTPRDRAGDTQYF	TGTGCCAGCAGCTTAACGCCCCGGGACAGGGCAGGGGATACGCAGTATTTT
TRBJ1-1	TRBV24-1	NA	NA	CATSDGLLSTEAFF	TGTGCCACCAGTGATGGACTTTTGAGCACTGAAGCTTTCTTT
TRBJ2-1	TRBV5-1	few	TRBD2	CASSSSLAGVYNEQFF	TGCGCCAGCAGCTCCTCACTAGCGGGAGTATACAATGAGCAGTTCTTC
TRBJ2-1	TRBV3-1/TRBV3-2	NA	TRBD2	CASSGGLAGVANEQFF	TGTGCCAGCAGCGGCGGACTAGCGGGAGTCGCTAATGAGCAGTTCTTC
TRBJ2-3	TRBV2	NA	NA	CASSLSPTDTQYF	TGTGCCAGCAGTCTTAGCCCCACAGATACGCAGTATTTT
TRBJ1-3	TRBV2	NA	TRBD1	CASSGTGTNTIYF	TGTGCCAGCAGTGGGACAGGGACAAACACCATATATTTT
TRBJ1-1	TRBV2	NA	TRBD1	CASGPGTVPYTEAFF	TGTGCCAGCGGCCCCGGGACAGTGCCTTACACTGAAGCTTTCTTT